This T cell receptor (beta chain) emerged from a study of shared clonotypes between healthy human individuals. The CDR3 loop spans 15 amino acids. J gave up 2 bases and V 5 bases, and 8 bases lay outside the gene matches. Germline CDR1 LNHDA, CDR2 SQIVND (reference sequence). The assay was carried out at the deep level. Repertoires were generated with immunoSEQ multiplex PCR, while TCRdb's copy carries only in-frame clones and drops some. The table includes about 1.1 million clones, more than 75% detected once. This clonotype was sampled from a man between 18 and 35 years old in good health. Some clones in this sample may be carry-over from other donors' samples. This chain links TRBV19 with TRBJ2-7, with 8 bases that match TRBD2. Input material: memory CD4+ T cells from PBMCs. Subset given: CD45RA-negative fraction. The CDR3 sequence: CASSPVAGRTYEQYF. Written as DNA, the CDR3 is TGTGCCAGTAGTCCGGTAGCGGGACGGACCTACGAGCAGTACTTC.